This TCR beta chain was sequenced for a study of T-cell memory formation after mild COVID-19. Study as a whole: TCR clusters mostly belonged to single donors. Study results and limitations: There were some responding clones in pre-infection memory, which suggested that cross-reactive memory had joined.

As concerns this clonotype: Its antigen is not known.

V dropped 0 bases and J dropped 2 bases, with 11 bases sitting between them. CDR3 size: 15 residues. CDR1 and CDR2 (germline): LGHNA, YSLEER. TCRdb called the 5' RACE reads again in MiXCR, with one record for every CDR3 protein. The repertoire includes about 340,000 distinct CDR3 sequences, around a fifth of them detected once, and roughly 21% sits in the top ten. Sequenced input: PBMCs or a T cell subset sorted from them (not recorded which). This TCR was sampled from a man in his late teens or twenties who had mild COVID-19 (a few samples of this study predate the infection). Cell type and time point are not known. The J gene is TRBJ2-7, the V gene TRBV4-3; no clear D gene. The CDR3, as DNA: TGCGCCAGCAGCCAAGATACGCTGGGAACCTACGAGCAGTACTTC. It yields the protein CASSQDTLGTYEQYF.